Below, 7 T cell receptor beta chains from the same sample are listed, as sequenced in a study of control samples from healthy donors and cancer patients. Sequencing used immunoSEQ multiplex PCR; TCRdb keeps in-frame clones, though not all of them. The sample has about 100,000 clones; around 81% are singletons. Sequencing was done on a sample of blood. These receptors were collected from a man aged 25 to 40 in good health.

The V and J genes are TRBV29-1 and TRBJ1-2; 9 bases align to TRBD1. The ends lost 7 bases at V and 7 bases at J; junction bases unmatched: 13. The CDR3 is 14 residues long. In germline, CDR1 is SQVTM, CDR2 ANQGSEA. DNA for the CDR3: TGCAGCGCTCCGACAGGGGGGGTCTTCGGTGGCTACACCTTC. Amino acids: CSAPTGGVFGGYTF.

V gene TRBV5-1 combines with J gene TRBJ1-1, with 7 bases fitting TRBD1. Germline CDR1 reads SGHRS; CDR2 reads YFSETQ. This CDR3 comprises 15 residues. V trimming: 0 bases; J trimming: 1 base; junction bases outside the gene matches: 3. The CDR3 region has the DNA TGCGCCAGCAGCTTGGCCAGGACAGGGAACACTGAAGCTTTCTTT. This gives the protein CASSLARTGNTEAFF.

V and J are TRBV9 and TRBJ2-3, with TRBD2 matching 14 bases. V lost 4 bases, J lost 7 bases, and 8 bases stayed unmatched. Germline V gives CDR1 SGDLS, CDR2 YYNGEE. The CDR3 contains 16 residues. In nucleotides, the CDR3 is TGTGCCAGCAGCACCGGGACTAGCGGGGGTGGAAATACGCAGTATTTT. Its protein is CASSTGTSGGGNTQYF.

The chain uses TRBV20-1 and TRBJ2-3; 7 bases are shared with TRBD2. This CDR3 is built from 12 residues. J lost 5 bases, V lost 3 bases, and 2 bases had no gene match. From germline, CDR1 is DFQATT and CDR2 SNEGSKA (reference sequence). The CDR3 protein is CSASRGRDTQYF. The CDR3 nucleotides are TGCAGTGCTAGTCGCGGGAGAGATACGCAGTATTTT.

This sequence joins TRBV19 and TRBJ2-2; D is possibly TRBD1 or TRBD2 (5 bases each). Per germline, CDR1 LNHDA and CDR2 SQIVND (reference sequence). V lost 0 bases to trimming and J lost 1 base, with 12 bases between them. The CDR3 loop spans 17 amino acids. The CDR3 DNA follows: TGTGCCAGTAGTATAGAGAGGGACCTTTGGAACACCGGGGAGCTGTTTTTT. Residues: CASSIERDLWNTGELFF.

The chain couples TRBV2 to TRBJ2-6; 10 bases map to TRBD1. Germline-derived CDR1 and CDR2 are SNHLY and FYNNEI. The CDR3 has 16 amino acids. The J segment lost 2 bases and the V segment lost 7 bases, leaving 5 bases of the junction unmatched. CDR3 sequence: CASTSGTGAGANVLTF. The CDR3 region has the DNA TGTGCCAGCACCTCCGGGACAGGGGCTGGGGCCAACGTCCTGACTTTC.

V usage is TRBV5-1 and J usage is TRBJ2-7, with 8 bases lining up with TRBD1. CDR3 size: 14 residues. Looked up from germline, CDR1 is SGHRS and CDR2 is YFSETQ. With V trimmed by 0 bases and J by 9 bases, 8 bases remained unmatched. DNA of the CDR3: TGCGCCAGCAGCTTGGGCGGACAGGGTCACGGGCAGTACTTC. This codes for CASSLGGQGHGQYF.